These T cell receptor beta chains were read from a single sample in a study of neoadjuvant anti-PD-1 for oral cavity cancer. Profiling relied on immunoSEQ multiplex PCR, and the TCRdb table lists in-frame clones only, not all of them. The sample includes under 85,000 clones, about 80% of them seen just once. The specimen comprised PBMCs, sampled before nivolumab (anti-PD-1) treatment. The source is a person between 40 and 79 years old with oral cavity squamous cell carcinoma. CDR3s include the opening cysteine and the closing phenylalanine or tryptophan. The D gene is left open where the match is weak. Clone size appears in some rows only: once, few, many, or a class for an expanded clone.

d_call j_call v_call clone_size cdr3_aa cdr3_nt
NA TRBJ2-5 TRBV25-1 NA CASSPGGGETQYF TGTGCCAGCAGCCCCGGAGGAGGGGAGACCCAGTACTTC
NA TRBJ2-3 TRBV2 NA CASSEEGTAAQYF TGTGCCAGCAGTGAAGAGGGGACTGCGGCGCAGTATTTT
NA TRBJ1-1 TRBV6-5 NA CASSYSATALNTEAFF TGTGCCAGCAGTTACTCGGCGACAGCGCTGAACACTGAAGCTTTCTTT
NA TRBJ1-5 TRBV7-8 NA CASSPTTGYGQPQHF TGTGCCAGCAGCCCTACCACAGGGTATGGTCAGCCCCAGCATTTT
NA TRBJ2-6 TRBV6-5 few CASSYSGSTGANVLTF TGTGCCAGCAGTTACTCAGGGTCAACTGGGGCCAACGTCCTGACTTTC
NA TRBJ1-3 TRBV6-5 NA CASSYSASGDTIYF TGTGCCAGCAGTTACTCCGCTTCCGGGGACACCATATATTTT
NA TRBJ2-7 TRBV27 NA CASSFGVVAALYF TGTGCCAGCAGTTTCGGGGTGGTAGCGGCTTTGTACTTC
TRBD2 TRBJ2-1 TRBV9 once CASSVGGLAAYNEQFF TGTGCCAGCAGCGTAGGTGGACTAGCGGCGTACAATGAGCAGTTCTTC
NA TRBJ2-2 TRBV7-8 few CASSLGGTSYGGELFF TGTGCCAGCAGCTTAGGCGGGACAAGTTACGGCGGGGAGCTGTTTTTT
NA TRBJ2-5 TRBV6-1 NA CASGLVQTQYF TGTGCCAGCGGACTGGTACAGACCCAGTACTTC
TRBD1 TRBJ2-7 TRBV4-1 NA CASSQDVPLDRGRHEQYF TGCGCCAGCAGCCAAGATGTCCCTTTGGACAGGGGGCGCCACGAGCAGTACTTC
TRBD2 TRBJ2-1 TRBV6-5 few CASRQTSGRSNEQFF TGTGCCAGCAGGCAAACTAGCGGGAGAAGCAATGAGCAGTTCTTC
NA TRBJ1-5 TRBV6-1 NA CASSVSNSNQPQHF TGTGCCAGCAGTGTCTCTAATAGCAATCAGCCCCAGCATTTT
NA TRBJ2-2 TRBV29-1 NA CSVLSGNTGELFF TGCAGCGTATTATCAGGAAACACCGGGGAGCTGTTTTTT
NA TRBJ2-5 TRBV10-1 NA CASSPRGLQETQYF TGCGCCAGCAGCCCCAGGGGACTACAAGAGACCCAGTACTTC
TRBD1 TRBJ2-3 TRBV6-1 NA CASSALTGGGTDTQYF TGTGCCAGCAGTGCCTTGACAGGGGGCGGGACAGATACGCAGTATTTT
TRBD2 TRBJ2-7 TRBV4-1 once CASSQGGSSGRVLQQYF TGCGCCAGCAGCCAAGGGGGGTCTAGCGGGAGGGTCCTGCAGCAGTACTTC
TRBD2 TRBJ2-5 TRBV5-4 medium-sized CASSLGTSLGETQYF TGTGCCAGCAGCTTGGGGACTAGCCTCGGGGAGACCCAGTACTTC
NA TRBJ1-2 TRBV2 NA CASSGRTEANYGYTF TGTGCCAGCAGTGGTCGGACAGAGGCTAACTATGGCTACACCTTC
NA TRBJ2-2 TRBV5-6 NA CASSALDRNTGELFF TGTGCCAGCAGCGCCCTGGACAGGAACACCGGGGAGCTGTTTTTT
NA TRBJ2-3 TRBV5-1 NA CASSLGWGSDTQYF TGCGCCAGCAGCTTGGGATGGGGGTCAGATACGCAGTATTTT
TRBD2 TRBJ2-1 TRBV30 NA CAWSMTPGGGQFF TGTGCCTGGAGTATGACTCCGGGAGGTGGGCAGTTCTTC
TRBD1 TRBJ1-1 TRBV29-1 NA CSVFRTGGLEAFF TGCAGCGTCTTCCGGACAGGGGGATTAGAAGCTTTCTTT
NA TRBJ2-7 TRBV30 NA CAWRTNRVPGYEQYF TGTGCCTGGAGAACAAACAGGGTCCCAGGCTACGAGCAGTACTTC
TRBD2 TRBJ2-1 TRBV27 few CASSLDTPGGEQFF TGTGCCAGCAGTTTAGATACCCCGGGGGGGGAGCAGTTCTTC
TRBD1 TRBJ1-1 TRBV30 NA CAWTEQGRSTEAFF TGTGCCTGGACTGAACAGGGGCGGTCCACTGAAGCTTTCTTT
NA TRBJ1-2 TRBV10-3 NA CAIYGALYGYTF TGTGCCATCTATGGGGCATTGTATGGCTACACCTTC
TRBD2 TRBJ2-1 TRBV19 NA CASTPLAGGNNEQFF TGTGCCAGTACCCCTCTAGCGGGAGGAAACAATGAGCAGTTCTTC
TRBD1 TRBJ2-3 TRBV6-4 NA CASSETGGIDTQYF TGTGCCAGCAGTGAAACAGGGGGCATCGATACGCAGTATTTT
NA TRBJ2-7 TRBV7-2 NA CASSFGEPYEQYF TGTGCCAGCAGCTTCGGGGAACCCTACGAGCAGTACTTC
TRBD2 TRBJ2-5 TRBV7-3 NA CASSPGTSGRETQYF TGTGCCAGCAGTCCCGGGACTAGCGGGAGGGAGACCCAGTACTTC
NA TRBJ2-5 TRBV19 NA CASSFGNQETQYF TGTGCCAGTAGTTTCGGAAACCAAGAGACCCAGTACTTC
NA TRBJ1-1 TRBV10-3 NA CAIMVQPNTEAFF TGTGCCATCATGGTACAGCCTAACACTGAAGCTTTCTTT
NA TRBJ2-1 TRBV11-2 large CASSLTGSSYNEQFF TGTGCCAGCAGCTTAACAGGAAGCTCCTACAATGAGCAGTTCTTC
TRBD1 TRBJ2-1 TRBV19 NA CASRALTGVNEQFF TGTGCCAGTCGCGCTTTGACAGGGGTTAATGAGCAGTTCTTC
TRBD1 TRBJ1-2 TRBV27 NA CASSLSRGTAARYTF TGTGCCAGCAGTCTCTCTCGCGGGACAGCGGCGCGCTACACCTTC
NA TRBJ2-3 TRBV2 NA CASSGPHADTQYF TGTGCCAGCAGTGGGCCGCATGCAGATACGCAGTATTTT
NA TRBJ1-3 TRBV29-1 NA CSVETDGNTIYF TGCAGCGTTGAGACAGATGGAAACACCATATATTTT
NA TRBJ1-1 TRBV7-9 NA CASSLGRRVDTEAFF TGTGCCAGCAGCTTAGGTCGCAGGGTAGACACTGAAGCTTTCTTT
NA TRBJ1-1 TRBV7-3 NA CASSLGGPNTEAFF TGTGCCAGCAGCTTAGGGGGACCGAACACTGAAGCTTTCTTT
NA TRBJ1-4 TRBV6-5 NA CASRRVIEGEKLFF TGTGCCAGCAGGCGGGTCATCGAAGGGGAAAAACTGTTTTTT
TRBD2 TRBJ2-1 TRBV5-1 NA CASSSSGSYNEQFF TGCGCCAGCAGTTCTAGCGGGAGCTACAATGAGCAGTTCTTC
TRBD2 TRBJ2-1 TRBV11-2 NA CASSQPGRAMGGEQFF TGTGCCAGCAGCCAACCGGGGAGGGCAATGGGGGGTGAGCAGTTCTTC
NA TRBJ2-5 TRBV30 NA CAWRYRGQTQYF TGTGCCTGGAGATATAGAGGGCAGACCCAGTACTTC
TRBD2 TRBJ2-2 TRBV5-4 NA CASSFGAGGSTGELFF TGTGCCAGCAGCTTCGGAGCGGGAGGTTCCACCGGGGAGCTGTTTTTT
NA TRBJ1-1 TRBV5-1 NA CASSLARGNTEAFF TGCGCCAGCAGCTTGGCAAGGGGGAACACTGAAGCTTTCTTT
NA TRBJ2-1 TRBV5-6 NA CASRRLATQAIWEQFF TGTGCCAGCAGGCGTCTAGCGACTCAGGCAATCTGGGAGCAGTTCTTC
NA TRBJ1-2 TRBV25-1 NA CASSGDVDGYTF TGTGCCAGCAGTGGAGACGTCGATGGCTACACCTTC
NA TRBJ2-1 TRBV6-6 NA CASSSSRYRFF TGTGCCAGCAGTTCCTCTAGGTATCGGTTCTTC
NA TRBJ2-5 TRBV9 NA CASSPGDQETQYF TGTGCCAGCAGCCCCGGGGACCAAGAGACCCAGTACTTC
TRBD1 TRBJ2-1 TRBV29-1 NA CSVGGTASYNEQFF TGCAGCGTTGGAGGGACAGCTTCCTACAATGAGCAGTTCTTC
TRBD1 TRBJ1-4 TRBV7-9 NA CASSVGQPNEKLFF TGTGCCAGCAGCGTGGGACAGCCTAATGAAAAACTGTTTTTT
NA TRBJ2-7 TRBV11-1 once CASSGDTSYEQYF TGTGCCAGCAGCGGGGACACTTCCTACGAGCAGTACTTC
NA TRBJ2-1 TRBV9 NA CASNLGGNSWEEQFF TGTGCCAGCAACCTCGGGGGAAATAGTTGGGAGGAGCAGTTCTTC
TRBD1 TRBJ2-1 TRBV6-1 once CASSEAPKTGSPVGSLF TGTGCCAGCAGTGAAGCGCCTAAGACAGGGTCTCCTGTAGGTAGCCTCTTC
NA TRBJ2-3 TRBV19 NA CASSIAGGSTDTQYF TGTGCCAGTAGTATAGCTGGGGGCAGTACAGATACGCAGTATTTT